This T cell receptor (beta chain) was sequenced during a study of technical replicates of blood from a handful of donors. V gave up 4 bases and J gave up 8 bases; unmatched junction bases: 12. Germline V CDR1 and CDR2: SQVTM, ANQGSEA. This CDR3 contains 14 residues. Generated by immunoSEQ multiplex PCR, the TCRdb table keeps only in-frame clones and is missing some. There are more than 65,000 clones in the sample; roughly nine tenths occur only once, and approximately 0.39% lies in the top ten. The chain links TRBV29-1 to TRBJ1-2; 8 bases align to TRBD1. The TCR sequence derives from a human donor in good health. Sequenced input: T cells isolated from PBMCs. The DNA for the CDR3 is TGCAGCGTTGGCATACTGACAGGGGACGGGGGCTACACCTTC. Protein product: CSVGILTGDGGYTF.